This T cell receptor beta chain derives from a study of shared clonotypes between healthy human individuals. Trimming took off 3 bases at V and 5 bases at J, with 16 bases between the two ends. This CDR3 is 15 amino acids long. Germline CDR1 SGHAT, CDR2 FQNNGV. TCRdb's table, derived via immunoSEQ multiplex PCR, lists solely in-frame clones and lacks some. The table shows hundreds of thousands of clones, with about 95% occurring only once. Sequenced sample: naive CD4+ T cells sorted from blood. Subset denoted: CD45RA+ positively selected. The chain carries TRBV11-2 and TRBJ1-1; D possibly corresponds to TRBD1 (6 bases). The TCR originated in a woman younger than 45 in good health. The CDR3, as DNA: TGTGCCAGCAGCTTGGCGGAGGGGGACTGGACTGAAGCTTTCTTT. It yields the protein CASSLAEGDWTEAFF. Drawing the rest from reference TRBV11-2 and TRBJ1-1, the complete variable domain is EAGVAQSPRYKIIEKRQSVAFWCNPISGHATLYWYQQILGQGPKLLIQFQNNGVVDDSQLPKDRFSAERLKGVDSTLKIQPAKLEDSAVYLCASSLAEGDWTEAFFGQGTRLTVV.